This entry concerns a single T cell receptor (beta chain). Membership in each cohort depended on participant-reported clinical history. These data originate in a study of blood T cell repertoires in COVID-19. Study overall: T cells, B-cell-depleted T cells, or PBMCs provided the cDNA or gDNA that served as material.

Generated by immunoSEQ multiplex PCR, the TCRdb table keeps only in-frame clones and is missing some. Altogether around 150,000 clones are present, over 70% being singletons, with the ten largest covering about 10%. The J segment lost 4 bases and the V segment lost 3 bases, leaving 15 bases of the junction unmatched. Germline CDR1 and CDR2: SGHTS and YDEGEE. The CDR3 has 18 residues. This TCR was sampled from a man aged 50 or older who had recovered from COVID-19. The sequencing input was PBMCs or T cells enriched from blood (not recorded which). This chain links TRBV5-8 with TRBJ2-5; 10 bases align to TRBD2. CDR3: CASSSGNLAGAIAETQYF. CDR3 DNA sequence: TGTGCCAGCAGCTCGGGGAACCTAGCGGGGGCCATTGCAGAGACCCAGTACTTC.